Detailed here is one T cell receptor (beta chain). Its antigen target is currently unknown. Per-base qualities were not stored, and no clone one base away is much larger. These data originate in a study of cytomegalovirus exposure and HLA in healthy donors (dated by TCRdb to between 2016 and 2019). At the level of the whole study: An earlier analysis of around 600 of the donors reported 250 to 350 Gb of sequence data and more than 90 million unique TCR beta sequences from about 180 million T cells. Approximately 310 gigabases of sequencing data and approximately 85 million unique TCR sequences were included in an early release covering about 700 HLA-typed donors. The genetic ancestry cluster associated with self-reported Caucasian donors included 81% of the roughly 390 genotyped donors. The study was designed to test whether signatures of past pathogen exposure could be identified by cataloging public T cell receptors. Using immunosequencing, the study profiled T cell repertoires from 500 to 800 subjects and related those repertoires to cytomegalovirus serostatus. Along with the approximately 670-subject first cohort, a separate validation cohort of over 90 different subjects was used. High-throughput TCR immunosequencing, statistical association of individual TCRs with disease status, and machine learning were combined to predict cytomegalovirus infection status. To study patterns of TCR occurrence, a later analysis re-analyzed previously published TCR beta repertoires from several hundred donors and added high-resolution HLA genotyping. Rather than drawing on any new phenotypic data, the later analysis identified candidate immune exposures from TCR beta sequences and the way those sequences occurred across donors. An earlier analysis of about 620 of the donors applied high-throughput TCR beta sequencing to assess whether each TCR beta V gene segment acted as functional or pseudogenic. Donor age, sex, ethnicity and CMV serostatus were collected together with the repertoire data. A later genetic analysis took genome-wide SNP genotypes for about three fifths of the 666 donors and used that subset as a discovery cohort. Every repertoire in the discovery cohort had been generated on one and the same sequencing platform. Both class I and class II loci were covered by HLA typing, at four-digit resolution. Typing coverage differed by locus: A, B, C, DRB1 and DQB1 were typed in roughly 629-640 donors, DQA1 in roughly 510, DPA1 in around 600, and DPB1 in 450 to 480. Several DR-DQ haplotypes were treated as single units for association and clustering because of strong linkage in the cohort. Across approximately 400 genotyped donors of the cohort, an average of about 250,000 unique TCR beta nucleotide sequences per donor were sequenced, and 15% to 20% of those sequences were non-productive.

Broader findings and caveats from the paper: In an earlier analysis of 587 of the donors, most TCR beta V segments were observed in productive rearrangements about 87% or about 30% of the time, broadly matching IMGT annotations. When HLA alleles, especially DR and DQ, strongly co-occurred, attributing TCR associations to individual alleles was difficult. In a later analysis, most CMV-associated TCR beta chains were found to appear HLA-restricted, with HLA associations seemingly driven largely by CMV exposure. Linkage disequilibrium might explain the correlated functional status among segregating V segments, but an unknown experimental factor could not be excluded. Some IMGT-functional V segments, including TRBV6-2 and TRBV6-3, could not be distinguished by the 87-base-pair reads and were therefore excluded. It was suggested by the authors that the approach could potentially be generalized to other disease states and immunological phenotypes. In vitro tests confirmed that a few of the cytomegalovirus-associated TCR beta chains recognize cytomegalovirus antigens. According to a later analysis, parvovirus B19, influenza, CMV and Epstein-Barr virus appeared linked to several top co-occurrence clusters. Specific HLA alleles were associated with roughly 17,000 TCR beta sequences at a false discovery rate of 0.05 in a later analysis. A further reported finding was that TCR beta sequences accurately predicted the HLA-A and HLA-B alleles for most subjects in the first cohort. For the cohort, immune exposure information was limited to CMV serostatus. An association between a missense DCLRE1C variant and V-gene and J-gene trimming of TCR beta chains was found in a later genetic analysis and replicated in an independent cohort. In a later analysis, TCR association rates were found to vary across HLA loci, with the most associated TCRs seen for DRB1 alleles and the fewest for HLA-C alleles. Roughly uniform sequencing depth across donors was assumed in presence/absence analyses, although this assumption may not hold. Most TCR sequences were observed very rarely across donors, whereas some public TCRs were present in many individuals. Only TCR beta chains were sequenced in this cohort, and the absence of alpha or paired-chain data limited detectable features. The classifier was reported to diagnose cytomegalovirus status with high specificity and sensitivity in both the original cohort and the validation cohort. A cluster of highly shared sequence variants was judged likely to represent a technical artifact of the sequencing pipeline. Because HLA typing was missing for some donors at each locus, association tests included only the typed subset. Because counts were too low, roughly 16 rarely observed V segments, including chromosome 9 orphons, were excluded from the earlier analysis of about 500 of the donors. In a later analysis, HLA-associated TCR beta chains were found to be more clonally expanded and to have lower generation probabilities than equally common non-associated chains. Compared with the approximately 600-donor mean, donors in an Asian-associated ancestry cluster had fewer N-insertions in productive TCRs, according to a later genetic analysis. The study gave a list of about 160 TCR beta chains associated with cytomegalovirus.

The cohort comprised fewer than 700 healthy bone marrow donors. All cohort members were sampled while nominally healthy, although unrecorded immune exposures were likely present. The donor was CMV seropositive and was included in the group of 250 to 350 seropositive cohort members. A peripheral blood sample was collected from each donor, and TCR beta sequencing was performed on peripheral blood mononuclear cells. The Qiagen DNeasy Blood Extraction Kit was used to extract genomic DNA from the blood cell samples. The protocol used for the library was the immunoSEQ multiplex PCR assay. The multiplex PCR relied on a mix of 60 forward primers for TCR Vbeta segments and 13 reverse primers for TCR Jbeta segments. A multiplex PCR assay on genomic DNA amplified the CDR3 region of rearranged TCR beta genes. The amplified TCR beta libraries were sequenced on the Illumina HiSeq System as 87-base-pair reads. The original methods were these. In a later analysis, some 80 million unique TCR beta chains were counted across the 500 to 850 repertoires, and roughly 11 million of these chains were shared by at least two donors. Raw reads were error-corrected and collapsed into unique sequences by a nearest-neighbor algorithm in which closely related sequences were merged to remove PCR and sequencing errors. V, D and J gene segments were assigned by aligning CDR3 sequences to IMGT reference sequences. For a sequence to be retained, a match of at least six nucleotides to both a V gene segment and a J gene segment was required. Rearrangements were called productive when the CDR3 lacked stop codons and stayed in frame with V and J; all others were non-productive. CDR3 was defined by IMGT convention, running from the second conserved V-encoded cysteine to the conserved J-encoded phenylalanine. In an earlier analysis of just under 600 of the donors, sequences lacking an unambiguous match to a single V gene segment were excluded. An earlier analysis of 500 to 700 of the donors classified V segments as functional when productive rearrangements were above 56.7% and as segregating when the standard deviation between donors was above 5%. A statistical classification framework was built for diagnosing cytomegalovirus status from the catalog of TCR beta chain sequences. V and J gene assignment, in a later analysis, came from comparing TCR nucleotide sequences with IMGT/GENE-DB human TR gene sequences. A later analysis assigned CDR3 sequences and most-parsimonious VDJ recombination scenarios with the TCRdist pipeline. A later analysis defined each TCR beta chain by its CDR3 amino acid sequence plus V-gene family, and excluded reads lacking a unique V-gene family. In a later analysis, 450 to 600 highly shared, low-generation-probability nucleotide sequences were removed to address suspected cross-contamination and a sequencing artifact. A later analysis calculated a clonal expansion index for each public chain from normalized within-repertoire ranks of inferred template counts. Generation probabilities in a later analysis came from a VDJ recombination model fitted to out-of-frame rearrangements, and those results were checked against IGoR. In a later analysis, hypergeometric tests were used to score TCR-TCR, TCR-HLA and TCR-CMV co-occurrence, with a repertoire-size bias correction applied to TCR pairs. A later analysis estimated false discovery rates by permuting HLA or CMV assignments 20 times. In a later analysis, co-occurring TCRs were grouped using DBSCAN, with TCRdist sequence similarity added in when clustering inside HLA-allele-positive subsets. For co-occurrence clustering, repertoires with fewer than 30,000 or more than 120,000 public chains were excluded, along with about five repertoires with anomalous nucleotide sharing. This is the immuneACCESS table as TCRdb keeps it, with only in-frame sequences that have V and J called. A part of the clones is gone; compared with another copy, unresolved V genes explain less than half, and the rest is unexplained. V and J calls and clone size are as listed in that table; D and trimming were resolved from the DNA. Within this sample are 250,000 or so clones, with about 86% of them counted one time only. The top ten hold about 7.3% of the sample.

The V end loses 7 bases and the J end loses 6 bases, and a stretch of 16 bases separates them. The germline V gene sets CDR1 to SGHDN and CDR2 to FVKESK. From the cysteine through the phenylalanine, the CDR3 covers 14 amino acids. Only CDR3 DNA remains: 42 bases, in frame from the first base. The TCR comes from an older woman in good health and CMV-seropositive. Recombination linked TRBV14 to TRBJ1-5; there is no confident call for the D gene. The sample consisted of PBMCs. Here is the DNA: TGTGCCAGCAATGTAAGAGAGGAGAGTCAGCCCCAGCATTTT. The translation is CASNVREESQPQHF. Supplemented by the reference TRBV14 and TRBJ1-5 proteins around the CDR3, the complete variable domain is EAGVTQFPSHSVIEKGQTVTLRCDPISGHDNLYWYRRVMGKEIKFLLHFVKESKQDESGMPNNRFLAERTGGTYSTLKVQPAELEDSGVYFCASNVREESQPQHFGDGTRLSIL.